One and the same sample provided the 12 T cell receptor beta chains below, sequenced in a study of cytomegalovirus exposure and HLA in healthy donors. The method was immunoSEQ multiplex PCR; TCRdb's version includes in-frame clones alone and lacks a portion of them. The sample has fewer than 140,000 clones; about nine tenths are singletons. The sequenced material came from PBMCs. The receptors were gathered from a woman under 30 in good health and CMV-seropositive.

This clone was seen only once. The CDR3 loop reads CASSGGGRTSYEQYF. The DNA for the CDR3 is TGTGCCAGCAGCGGGGGGGGGCGGACCTCCTACGAGCAGTACTTC. V and J are TRBV7-9 and TRBJ2-7, with a tentative D call TRBD2 (7 bases). The germline V and J ends were trimmed by 5 bases and 0 bases, with 14 bases remaining between them. Germline lookup yields CDR1 SEHNR and CDR2 FQNEAQ (reference sequence). The CDR3 loop spans 15 amino acids.

The chain employs TRBV14 and TRBJ2-7, with D possibly TRBD1 on 6 matching bases. The CDR3 has 14 residues. The germline gives CDR1 SGHDN, CDR2 FVKESK. Trimming took off 0 bases at V and 5 bases at J, with 11 bases between the two ends. The CDR3 loop reads CASSQEGQGNEQYF. Written as DNA, the CDR3 is TGTGCCAGCAGCCAAGAAGGTCAGGGGAACGAGCAGTACTTC.

The chain uses TRBV28 and TRBJ1-2; perhaps TRBD1 as D (6 bases). Germline CDR1 MDHEN, CDR2 SYDVKM. The CDR3 covers 14 residues. V was trimmed by 2 bases and J by 1 base, leaving 8 bases between them. CDR3 nucleotide sequence: TGTGCCAGCAGTTTAAGGACAGTTAACTATGGCTACACCTTC. This translates into CASSLRTVNYGYTF.

J is TRBJ1-4 and V is TRBV6-1; 11 nucleotides line up with TRBD1. Per germline, CDR1 MNHNS and CDR2 SASEGT. V was clipped by 1 base and J by 8 bases; unmatched bases: 3. This CDR3 spans 15 amino acids. The CDR3 reads CASSEGGQGGEKLFF. CDR3 bases: TGTGCCAGCAGTGAAGGGGGACAGGGGGGAGAAAAACTGTTTTTT.

This chain connects TRBV12-5 to TRBJ2-7, with 7 nucleotides matching TRBD1. J lost 3 bases, V lost 0 bases, and 5 bases had no gene match. Germline values: CDR1 LGHNT, CDR2 FRNRAP. The length of the CDR3 is 15 residues. CDR3 DNA: TGTGCTAGTGGTTTGGTACGGGACAGAGGCTACGAGCAGTACGTC. It encodes CASGLVRDRGYEQYV.

The chain links TRBV2 to TRBJ2-5, with a tentative D call TRBD1 (5 bases). The germline CDR1 and CDR2 sequences are SNHLY and FYNNEI. Trimming took 1 base from V and 3 from J, leaving 9 bases between them. The CDR3 length is 14 residues. As DNA, the CDR3 is TGTGCCAGCAGTGAAGGGACACTGAAAGAGACCCAGTACTTC. This encodes CASSEGTLKETQYF.

V usage is TRBV6-1 and J usage is TRBJ2-3, with TRBD2 identical over 10 bases. Per germline, CDR1 MNHNS and CDR2 SASEGT. After removal of 2 bases from V and 4 bases from J, the junction contained 6 bases not matched to a gene. The CDR3 length is 16 residues. Here the CDR3 DNA reads TGTGCCAGCAGTGAACGGAGCGGGGGGGGGTCAGATACGCAGTATTTT. This encodes CASSERSGGGSDTQYF.

V is TRBV4-2 and J is TRBJ1-5; D ambiguous. Trimming took 4 bases from V and 6 from J, leaving 10 bases between them. Germline V gene lookup returns CDR1 LGHNA and CDR2 YNFKEQ. The CDR3 is 13 residues long. The CDR3 DNA sequence: TGTGCCAGCAGCCGAACTGTTGCTCAGCCCCAGCATTTT. Translated: CASSRTVAQPQHF.

The chain uses TRBV14 and TRBJ2-1, with D possibly matching TRBD1 (5 bases). Germline V gene data show CDR1 as SGHDN and CDR2 as FVKESK. Trimming stripped 0 bases from V and 3 bases from J, with 12 bases between. CDR3 length: 16 amino acids. This CDR3 is CASSQDGQGYYNEQFF. The DNA of the CDR3 is TGTGCCAGCAGCCAAGATGGTCAGGGTTACTACAATGAGCAGTTCTTC.

V and J are TRBV11-1 and TRBJ2-1, with TRBD2 matching 7 bases. Germline V gene sequence: CDR1 SGHAT, CDR2 FQDESV (reference sequence). With 7 bases clipped from V and 5 bases from J, the junction kept 8 bases outside the gene matches. The CDR3 is 14 residues long. The CDR3, as DNA: TGTGCCAGCACGCGGGGGTTGGGGGACAATGAGCAGTTCTTC. This encodes CASTRGLGDNEQFF.

As DNA, the CDR3 is TGTGCCAGCAGCTTAGCAGGGTCGAGGGCTGAAGCTTTCTTT. This translates into CASSLAGSRAEAFF. The rearrangement links TRBV7-9 to TRBJ1-1; D gene uncertain. The germline V gene has CDR1 SEHNR and CDR2 FQNEAQ (reference sequence). Between the trimmed V and J ends, which lost 0 bases and 6 bases, there was a span of 11 bases. The CDR3 is 14 residues long.

This chain links TRBV11-1 with TRBJ2-3; no definite D call. Deletions cut 4 bases from V and 4 bases from J, with 18 bases between. The CDR3 consists of 16 residues. Germline CDR1 and CDR2: SGHAT and FQDESV (reference sequence). The CDR3 DNA follows: TGTGCCAGCAGCTACAACTCCAGACTCCCACCAGATACGCAGTATTTT. As protein: CASSYNSRLPPDTQYF.